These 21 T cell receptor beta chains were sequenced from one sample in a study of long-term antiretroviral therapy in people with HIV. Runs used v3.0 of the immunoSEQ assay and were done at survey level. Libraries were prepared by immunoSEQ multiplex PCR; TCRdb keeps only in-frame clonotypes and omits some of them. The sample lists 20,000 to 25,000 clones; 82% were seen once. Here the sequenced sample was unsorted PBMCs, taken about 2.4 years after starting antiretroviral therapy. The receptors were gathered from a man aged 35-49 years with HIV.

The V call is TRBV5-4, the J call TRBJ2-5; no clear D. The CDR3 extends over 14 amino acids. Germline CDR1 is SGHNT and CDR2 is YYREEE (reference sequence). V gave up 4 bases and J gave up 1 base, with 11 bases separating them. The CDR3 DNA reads TGTGCCAGCAGCGCCGGAACAGCCCAAGAGACCCAGTACTTC. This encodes CASSAGTAQETQYF.

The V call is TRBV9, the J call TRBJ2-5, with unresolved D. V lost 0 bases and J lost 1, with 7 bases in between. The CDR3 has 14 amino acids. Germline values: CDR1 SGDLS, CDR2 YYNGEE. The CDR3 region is CASSVVGTQETQYF. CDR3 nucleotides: TGTGCCAGCAGCGTAGTGGGCACCCAAGAGACCCAGTACTTC. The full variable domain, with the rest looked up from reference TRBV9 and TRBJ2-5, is DSGVTQTPKHLITATGQRVTLRCSPRSGDLSVYWYQQSLDQGLQFLIQYYNGEERAKGNILERFSAQQFPDLHSELNLSSLELGDSALYFCASSVVGTQETQYFGPGTRLLVL.

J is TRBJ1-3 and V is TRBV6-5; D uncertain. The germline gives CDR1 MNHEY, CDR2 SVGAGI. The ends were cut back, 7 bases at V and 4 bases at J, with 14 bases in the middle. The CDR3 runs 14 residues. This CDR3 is CASTLHPSGNTIYF. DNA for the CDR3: TGTGCCAGCACCCTGCACCCCAGCGGAAACACCATATATTTT.

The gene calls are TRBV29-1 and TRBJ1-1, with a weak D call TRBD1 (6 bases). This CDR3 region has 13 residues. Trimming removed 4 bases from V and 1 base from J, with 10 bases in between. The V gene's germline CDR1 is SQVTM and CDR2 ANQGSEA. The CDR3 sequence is CSVGLDRNTEAFF. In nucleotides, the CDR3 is TGCAGCGTTGGATTGGACAGGAACACTGAAGCTTTCTTT.

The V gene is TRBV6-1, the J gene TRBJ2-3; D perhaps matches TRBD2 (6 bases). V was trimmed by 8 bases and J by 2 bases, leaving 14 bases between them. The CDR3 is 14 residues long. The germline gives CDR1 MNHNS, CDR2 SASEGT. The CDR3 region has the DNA TGTGCCAGCGGGATAGGGGACTCCACAGATACGCAGTATTTT. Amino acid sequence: CASGIGDSTDTQYF.

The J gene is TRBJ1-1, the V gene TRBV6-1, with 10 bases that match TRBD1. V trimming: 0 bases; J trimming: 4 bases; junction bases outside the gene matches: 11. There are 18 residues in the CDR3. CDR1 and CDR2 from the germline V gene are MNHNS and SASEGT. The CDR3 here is CASSEAVVDRGYSTEAFF. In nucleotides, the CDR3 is TGTGCCAGCAGTGAAGCGGTCGTGGACAGGGGGTATAGCACTGAAGCTTTCTTT.

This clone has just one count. CDR3 sequence reads: CASSFRDRGKNIQYF. The CDR3 DNA reads as TGTGCCAGCAGCTTCAGAGACAGGGGAAAAAACATTCAGTACTTC. The V call is TRBV5-6, the J call TRBJ2-4, with TRBD1 identical over 8 bases. Germline assignment: CDR1 SGHDT and CDR2 YYEEEE. Unmatched junction bases numbered 5, after V lost 2 bases and J lost 4 bases. The CDR3 has 15 residues.

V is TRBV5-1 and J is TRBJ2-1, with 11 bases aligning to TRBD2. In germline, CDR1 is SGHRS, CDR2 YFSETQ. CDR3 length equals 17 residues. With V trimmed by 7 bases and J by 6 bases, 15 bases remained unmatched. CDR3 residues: CASFPIVSGRASNEQFF. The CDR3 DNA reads TGCGCCAGCTTTCCGATCGTTAGCGGGAGGGCCTCCAATGAGCAGTTCTTC.

In DNA, the CDR3 is TGTGCCAGCAGCGAGGGACTAGCGGGAGTACTCGGGGAGCAGTACTTC. This encodes CASSEGLAGVLGEQYF. The rearrangement joins TRBV9 to TRBJ2-7, with 14 bases fitting TRBD2. The CDR3 covers 16 residues. With 3 bases clipped from V and 7 bases from J, the junction kept 9 bases outside the gene matches. Germline values: CDR1 SGDLS, CDR2 YYNGEE.

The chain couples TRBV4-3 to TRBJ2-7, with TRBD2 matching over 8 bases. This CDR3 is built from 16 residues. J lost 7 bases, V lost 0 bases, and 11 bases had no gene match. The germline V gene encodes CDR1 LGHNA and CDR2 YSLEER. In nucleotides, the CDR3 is TGCGCCAGCAGCCAAGATTTGGGGGGTCCGGGGGGGGAGCAGTACTTC. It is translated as CASSQDLGGPGGEQYF.

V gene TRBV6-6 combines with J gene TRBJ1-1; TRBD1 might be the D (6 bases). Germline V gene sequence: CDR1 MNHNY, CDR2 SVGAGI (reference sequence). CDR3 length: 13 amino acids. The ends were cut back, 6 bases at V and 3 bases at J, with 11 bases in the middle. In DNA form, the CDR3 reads TGTGCCAGCAGGCTACAGGGCGACACTGAAGCTTTCTTT. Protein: CASRLQGDTEAFF.

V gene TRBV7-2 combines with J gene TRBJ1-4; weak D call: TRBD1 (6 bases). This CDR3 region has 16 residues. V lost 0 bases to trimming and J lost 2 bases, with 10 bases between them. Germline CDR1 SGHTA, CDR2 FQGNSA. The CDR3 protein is CASSLAQGLTNEKLFF. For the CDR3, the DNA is TGTGCCAGCAGCTTAGCACAGGGATTGACTAATGAAAAACTGTTTTTT. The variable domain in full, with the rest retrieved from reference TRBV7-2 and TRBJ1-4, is GAGVSQSPSNKVTEKGKDVELRCDPISGHTALYWYRQSLGQGLEFLIYFQGNSAPDKSGLPSDRFSAERTGGSVSTLTIQRTQQEDSAVYLCASSLAQGLTNEKLFFGSGTQLSVL.

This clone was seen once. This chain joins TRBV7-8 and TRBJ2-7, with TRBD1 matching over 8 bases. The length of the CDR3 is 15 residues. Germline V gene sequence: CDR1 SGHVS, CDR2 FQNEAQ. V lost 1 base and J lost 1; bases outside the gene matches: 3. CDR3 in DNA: TGTGCCAGCAGCTTAGTGGGACAGGCTTCCTACGAGCAGTACTTC. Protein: CASSLVGQASYEQYF.

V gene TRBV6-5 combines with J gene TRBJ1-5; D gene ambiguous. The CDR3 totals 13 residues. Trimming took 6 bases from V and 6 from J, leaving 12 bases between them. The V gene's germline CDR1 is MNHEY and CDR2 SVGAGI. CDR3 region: CASSGRATQPQHF. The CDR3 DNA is TGTGCCAGCAGCGGAAGGGCAACTCAGCCCCAGCATTTT.

The CDR3: CATSRDAGGMETQYF. The CDR3 bases are TGTGCCACCAGCAGAGATGCGGGTGGGATGGAGACCCAGTACTTC. The genes are TRBV15 and TRBJ2-5, with D perhaps matching TRBD2 (5 bases). From germline, CDR1 is LNHNV and CDR2 YYDKDF (reference sequence). V lost 0 bases and J 5 bases, leaving 13 bases between the germline ends. This CDR3 region has 15 residues.

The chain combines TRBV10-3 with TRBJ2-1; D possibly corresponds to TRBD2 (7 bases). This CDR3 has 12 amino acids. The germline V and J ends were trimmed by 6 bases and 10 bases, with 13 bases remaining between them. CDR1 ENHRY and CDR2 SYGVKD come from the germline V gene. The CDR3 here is CAISVGGAEQFF. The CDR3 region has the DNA TGTGCCATCAGCGTAGGGGGGGCAGAGCAGTTCTTC.

CDR3 bases: TGTGCCATCAGTGATAGGCGTATTGGAACAAATCAGCCCCAGCATTTT. Translation: CAISDRRIGTNQPQHF. This chain links TRBV10-3 with TRBJ1-5; the D is unclear. Germline V gene sequence: CDR1 ENHRY, CDR2 SYGVKD. V lost 3 bases and J 4 bases, leaving 16 bases between the germline ends. CDR3 length: 16 residues.

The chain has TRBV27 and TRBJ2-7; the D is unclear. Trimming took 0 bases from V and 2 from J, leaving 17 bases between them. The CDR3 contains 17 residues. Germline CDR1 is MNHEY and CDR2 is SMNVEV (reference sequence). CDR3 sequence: CASSLSVGRAPPYEQYF. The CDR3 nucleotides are TGTGCCAGCAGTTTATCCGTAGGACGGGCCCCCCCCTACGAGCAGTACTTC.

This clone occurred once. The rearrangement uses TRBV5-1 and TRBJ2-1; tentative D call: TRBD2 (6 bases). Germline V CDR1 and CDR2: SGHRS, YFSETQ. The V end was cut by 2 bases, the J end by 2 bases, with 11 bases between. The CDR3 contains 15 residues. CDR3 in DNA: TGCGCCAGCAGCTTAGTTAGCGGCCCCTACAATGAGCAGTTCTTC. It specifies CASSLVSGPYNEQFF.

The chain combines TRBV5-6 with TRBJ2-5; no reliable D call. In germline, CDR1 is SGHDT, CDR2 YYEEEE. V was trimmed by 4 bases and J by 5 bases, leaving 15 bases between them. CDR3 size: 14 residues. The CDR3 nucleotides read TGTGCCAGCAGCCTGCCCAGAATTGGGGAGACCCAGTACTTC. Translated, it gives CASSLPRIGETQYF.

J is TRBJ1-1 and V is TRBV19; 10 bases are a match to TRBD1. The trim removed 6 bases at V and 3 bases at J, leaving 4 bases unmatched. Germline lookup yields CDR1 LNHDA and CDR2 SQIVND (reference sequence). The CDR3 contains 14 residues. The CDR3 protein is CASRDGTGDTEAFF. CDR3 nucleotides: TGTGCCAGTAGGGACGGGACAGGGGACACTGAAGCTTTCTTT. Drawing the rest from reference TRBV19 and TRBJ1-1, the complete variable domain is DGGITQSPKYLFRKEGQNVTLSCEQNLNHDAMYWYRQDPGQGLRLIYYSQIVNDFQKGDIAEGYSVSREKKESFPLTVTSAQKNPTAFYLCASRDGTGDTEAFFGQGTRLTVV.